This entry describes one T cell receptor (beta chain). Its target is not known. The record originates from a study of identical twins. Study-level points and caveats: With beta out-of-frame sequences, excess sharing by twins was weaker. A lower insertion count was a feature of abundant cord blood beta clonotypes, with no such feature in memory repertoires.

TCRdb re-called the 5' RACE reads through MiXCR, storing one row per CDR3 protein. Seen here are hundreds of thousands of distinct CDR3 sequences, less than 10% observed once, and the top ten hold 0.8% to 1%. The donors were all healthy and Caucasian. These same data were also listed under a study on yellow fever vaccine responses in identical twins.

The sequenced material came from PBMCs. This receptor was taken from a woman under 30 in good health.

The CDR3 DNA follows: TGCAGTGCTAGAGGTCCGGCGGGAGCGCATGAGCAGTTCTTC. Translating gives CSARGPAGAHEQFF. V gene TRBV20-1 combines with J gene TRBJ2-1; TRBD2 matches 7 bases. CDR3 length equals 14 residues. Unmatched junction bases numbered 8, after V lost 1 base and J lost 8 bases. Per germline, CDR1 DFQATT and CDR2 SNEGSKA (reference sequence).